Sequencing of this T cell receptor (beta chain) was carried out in a study of beta chain features in type 1 diabetes. Expressed TCRB transcripts were sequenced after all isolated RNA was converted to cDNA. Only in-frame clones appear in the TCRdb table, and some are missing; sequencing was by immunoSEQ multiplex PCR. The repertoire holds about 28,000 clones, with 65% as singletons. The CDR3 totals 14 residues. The V and J ends lost 7 bases and 0 bases respectively, with 12 bases between them. CDR1 is MDHEN and CDR2 is SYDVKM in the germline V gene. Study outcomes and limitations: Patients' naive, central memory and Treg TCRB repertoires seemed closer to one another than those of healthy donors. Type 1 diabetes patients had moderately but significantly shorter TCRB CDR3s in all four CD4+ subsets. Patients and controls would be equally affected if PCR favored shorter templates.

One heparinised blood draw, averaging roughly 0.12 L, came from each donor. Sort purity for all populations was recorded as exceeding 98%. As for this clone: Its cognate antigen is unknown.

The sequencing input was Tregs from blood. The chain joins TRBV28 to TRBJ2-5, with D possibly being TRBD1 (6 bases). The sequence was collected from a woman aged 25 to 39 with type 1 diabetes. The CDR3 nucleotides read TGTGCCAGCACTCCCTCAGGGGACCAAGAGACCCAGTACTTC. It is translated as CASTPSGDQETQYF.